This note documents a single T cell receptor beta chain sequence. This entry belongs to a study of blood T cell repertoires in COVID-19. TCRdb keeps only in-frame clones here, not all; method: immunoSEQ multiplex PCR. The table records around 380,000 clones, 70% to 85% of them present only once. The specimen was peripheral blood. This clonotype was obtained from a human donor with acute or convalescent COVID-19. The donor label of this sample is uncertain.

The CDR3 region is CASSRAGTGPRGYGYTF. The CDR3 nucleotides read TGTGCCAGCTCACGCGCCGGGACAGGGCCTCGAGGCTATGGCTACACCTTC. V and J are TRBV18 and TRBJ1-2, with TRBD1 matching 9 bases. Germline CDR1 KGHSH, CDR2 LQKENI. The J segment lost 4 bases and the V segment lost 4 bases, leaving 13 bases of the junction unmatched. The CDR3 covers 17 residues.